A selection of T cell receptor beta chains follows, all from one sample in a study of T cell repertoires in cytomegalovirus infection. Their antigens remain unidentified. TCRdb reprocessed the reads with MiXCR, giving one entry per CDR3 protein. The sample has a few hundred thousand distinct CDR3 sequences, approximately 40% seen once; the top ten hold over 45%. Specimen: cultured PBMCs, collected from culture after CMV antigen stimulation. The receptor set was obtained from a human donor in good health (CMV status not recorded). Some clones in this sample may be carry-over from other donors' samples. Both conserved end residues are part of each CDR3. D genes are given only for firm matches. Clone size is shown for a subset of rows, as once, few, many or a class of expanded clone.

V: TRBV5-4
J: TRBJ2-7
size: .
D: .
DNA: TGTGCCAGCAGCCCGGCCGGGGGGACACCCTACGAGCAGTACTTC
CDR3: CASSPAGGTPYEQYF

V: TRBV5-4
J: TRBJ2-7
size: .
D: .
DNA: TGTGCCAGCAGCCGTCGGGACCCCGACGAGCAGTACTTC
CDR3: CASSRRDPDEQYF

V: TRBV7-6
J: TRBJ2-1
size: .
D: TRBD2
DNA: TGTGCCAGCAGCTTACTAGGGACTAGGGTCAATGAGCAGTTCTTC
CDR3: CASSLLGTRVNEQFF

V: TRBV20-1
J: TRBJ2-3
size: .
D: .
DNA: TGCAGTGCTACTGGGCCCCGGGAAAGCACAGATACGCAGTATTTT
CDR3: CSATGPRESTDTQYF

V: TRBV7-2
J: TRBJ2-1
size: few
D: TRBD1
DNA: TGTGCCAGCAGCTTACCCAGACAGGGGAGGATGTACAATGAGCAGTTCTTC
CDR3: CASSLPRQGRMYNEQFF

V: TRBV12-3/TRBV12-4
J: TRBJ1-1
size: many
D: .
DNA: TGTGCCAGCAGTTTCCGGGCCCCGAACACTGAAGCTTTCTTT
CDR3: CASSFRAPNTEAFF

V: TRBV30
J: TRBJ1-1
size: .
D: .
DNA: TGTGCCTGGAGTGAAATCCAACATCGCTTCACTGAAGCTTTCTTT
CDR3: CAWSEIQHRFTEAFF

V: TRBV20-1
J: TRBJ1-2
size: few
D: .
DNA: TGCAGTGCTCGGGTTTCCTATGGCTACACCTTC
CDR3: CSARVSYGYTF

V: TRBV4-2
J: TRBJ2-7
size: once
D: .
DNA: TGTGCCAGCAGCCAAAGCTTAGGTCAGACGTCCTACGAGCAGTACTTC
CDR3: CASSQSLGQTSYEQYF

V: TRBV7-8
J: TRBJ2-3
size: .
D: .
DNA: TGTGCCAGCAGCCGGGACTCCTCCACAGATACGCAGTATTTT
CDR3: CASSRDSSTDTQYF

V: TRBV7-9
J: TRBJ2-1
size: many
D: .
DNA: TGTGCCAGCAGCTCCAACCGCATCCCTTCAAATGAGCAGTTCTTC
CDR3: CASSSNRIPSNEQFF

V: TRBV20-1
J: TRBJ2-7
size: .
D: .
DNA: TGCAGTGCTGCCCCGGGACCGCGCTACGAGCAGTACTTC
CDR3: CSAAPGPRYEQYF

V: TRBV7-2
J: TRBJ2-7
size: many
D: .
DNA: TGTGCCAGCAGCTTAGTGCAGGGGGGTCACTACGAGCAGTACTTC
CDR3: CASSLVQGGHYEQYF

V: TRBV6-2/TRBV6-3
J: TRBJ2-7
size: .
D: .
DNA: TGTGCCAGCAGAAAAACTTACGAGCAGTACTTC
CDR3: CASRKTYEQYF

V: TRBV15
J: TRBJ1-6
size: once
D: .
DNA: TGTGCCACCAGCAGGTCCCGCTTTGAGAATTCACCCCTCCACTTT
CDR3: CATSRSRFENSPLHF

V: TRBV7-2
J: TRBJ1-2
size: .
D: .
DNA: TGTGCCAGCAGCATAGACACGATTGACTATGGCTACACCTTC
CDR3: CASSIDTIDYGYTF

V: TRBV20-1
J: TRBJ2-7
size: .
D: .
DNA: TGCAGTGCTAGTGACACTACGAACTCCTACGAGCAGTACTTC
CDR3: CSASDTTNSYEQYF

V: TRBV10-3
J: TRBJ2-2
size: .
D: .
DNA: TGTGCCATCAGTGAAGTGGACACCGGGGAGCTGTTTTTT
CDR3: CAISEVDTGELFF

V: TRBV7-2
J: TRBJ2-5
size: many
D: .
DNA: TGTGCCAGCAGCTTAGTCAGGGGAGAGACCCAGTACTTC
CDR3: CASSLVRGETQYF

V: TRBV7-2
J: TRBJ2-1
size: .
D: .
DNA: TGTGCCAGCAGCTCGAACGCCGTCAACAATGAGCAGTTCTTC
CDR3: CASSSNAVNNEQFF

V: TRBV7-9
J: TRBJ2-5
size: .
D: .
DNA: TGTGCCAGCAGCCCAACCGGGAACCAAGAGACCCAGTACTTC
CDR3: CASSPTGNQETQYF

V: TRBV6-2/TRBV6-3
J: TRBJ2-7
size: few
D: .
DNA: TGTGCCAGCAGTCCCCCGGTCTGGGGACTCAACTACGAGCAGTACTTC
CDR3: CASSPPVWGLNYEQYF

V: TRBV27
J: TRBJ1-2
size: once
D: .
DNA: TGTGCCAGCAGTTTATTGCCCCCGAAAGGAGGTCCCCCCTACACCTTC
CDR3: CASSLLPPKGGPPYTF

V: TRBV27
J: TRBJ2-2
size: .
D: .
DNA: TGTGCCAGCAACGCCCACACCGGGGAGCTGTTTTTT
CDR3: CASNAHTGELFF

V: TRBV7-9
J: TRBJ1-1
size: .
D: TRBD1
DNA: TGTGCCAGCAGCTTCACAGGGGACACTGAAGCTTTCTTT
CDR3: CASSFTGDTEAFF

V: TRBV5-4
J: TRBJ1-4
size: .
D: .
DNA: TGTGCCAGCAGCCCCGAGGCCCTTGCAACTAATGAAAAACTGTTTTTT
CDR3: CASSPEALATNEKLFF

V: TRBV24-1
J: TRBJ2-1
size: .
D: TRBD1
DNA: TGTGCCACCAGTGACCCGGGACAGCACGATGAGCAGTTCTTC
CDR3: CATSDPGQHDEQFF

V: TRBV5-6
J: TRBJ2-1
size: few
D: .
DNA: TGTGCCAGCAGCTTGGTTCTAGCTAGCGATGAGCAGTTCTTC
CDR3: CASSLVLASDEQFF

V: TRBV20-1
J: TRBJ2-7
size: few
D: TRBD1
DNA: TGCAGGGTAGACAGGGGGGGTTACGAGCAGTACTTC
CDR3: CRVDRGGYEQYF

V: TRBV20-1
J: TRBJ1-2
size: .
D: .
DNA: TGCAGTTCGATGGTCTCCTTTTCGTATGGCTACACCTTC
CDR3: CSSMVSFSYGYTF

V: TRBV12-3/TRBV12-4
J: TRBJ2-3
size: few
D: TRBD2
DNA: TGTGCCAGCAGCACCCCGGGACTAGCGGGAGTCCCGACTACCACAGATACGCAGTATTTT
CDR3: CASSTPGLAGVPTTTDTQYF

V: TRBV7-9
J: TRBJ2-5
size: few
D: .
DNA: TGTGCCAGCAGAAAGGGAGAGACCCAGTACTTC
CDR3: CASRKGETQYF

V: TRBV7-2
J: TRBJ1-1
size: many
D: .
DNA: TGTGCCAGCAGCTTAGGGTACGGAAACACTGAAGCTTTCTTT
CDR3: CASSLGYGNTEAFF

V: TRBV30
J: TRBJ2-1
size: few
D: TRBD2
DNA: TGTGCCGCCGGACTAGCGGGAGGACCGAGCTCCTACAATGAGCAGTTCTTC
CDR3: CAAGLAGGPSSYNEQFF

V: TRBV5-4
J: TRBJ1-2
size: .
D: .
DNA: TGTGCCAGCAGCATCCGGGACGCCCGTTTGTACACCTTC
CDR3: CASSIRDARLYTF

V: TRBV12-3/TRBV12-4
J: TRBJ2-7
size: few
D: TRBD1
DNA: TGTGCCAGCAGTTTTAGTCGGACAGGAAGGGACGAGCAGTACTTC
CDR3: CASSFSRTGRDEQYF

V: TRBV7-2
J: TRBJ2-7
size: .
D: .
DNA: TGTGCCAGCAGCCAAGCCGGGTCAACATACGAGCAGTACTTC
CDR3: CASSQAGSTYEQYF

V: TRBV2
J: TRBJ2-7
size: .
D: .
DNA: TGTGCCAGCGAGCCCTTGGGGGCGGGCGAGCAGTACTTC
CDR3: CASEPLGAGEQYF

V: TRBV20-1
J: TRBJ2-3
size: once
D: .
DNA: TGCAGTGGAGCGGACGGGGGAGATACGCAGTATTTT
CDR3: CSGADGGDTQYF

V: TRBV7-2
J: TRBJ2-1
size: many
D: .
DNA: TGTGCCAGCAGCTCCTCGGGGGTACCTTACAATGAGCAGTTCTTC
CDR3: CASSSSGVPYNEQFF

V: TRBV4-3
J: TRBJ2-5
size: .
D: .
DNA: TGCGCCAGCAGCCCCACGGCCGAAGAGACCCAGTACTTC
CDR3: CASSPTAEETQYF

V: TRBV7-8
J: TRBJ1-1
size: few
D: .
DNA: TGTGCCAGCAGCTTAGTGGAGGGAATGAACACTGAAGCTTTCTTT
CDR3: CASSLVEGMNTEAFF

V: TRBV12-3/TRBV12-4
J: TRBJ2-5
size: .
D: TRBD2
DNA: TGTGCCAGCAGTCTAGCGGGCGGCTGGGAGACCCAGTACTTC
CDR3: CASSLAGGWETQYF

V: TRBV27
J: TRBJ2-5
size: .
D: .
DNA: TGTGCCAGCAGTAACAGGGAACTGTACCAAGAGACCCAGTACTTC
CDR3: CASSNRELYQETQYF

V: TRBV7-8
J: TRBJ2-1
size: .
D: .
DNA: TGTGCCAGCAGCTTAGCGGTCGTAGCCAACAATGAGCAGTTCTTC
CDR3: CASSLAVVANNEQFF

V: TRBV18
J: TRBJ1-2
size: few
D: .
DNA: TGTGCCAGCTCACCACCCGCAGGTTATACGCGGGGCTACACCTTC
CDR3: CASSPPAGYTRGYTF

V: TRBV11-2
J: TRBJ1-1
size: .
D: .
DNA: TGTGCCAGCAGCTTAGTAAAGGGAAAGAACACTGAAGCTTTCTTT
CDR3: CASSLVKGKNTEAFF

V: TRBV7-9
J: TRBJ2-7
size: many
D: .
DNA: TGTGCCAGCAGCCTTGGATTAGGGGACGAGCAGTACTTC
CDR3: CASSLGLGDEQYF

V: TRBV7-2
J: TRBJ2-2
size: .
D: TRBD2
DNA: TGTGCCAGCAGCTTTGGCGGGAGGCCGAACACCGGGGAGCTGTTTTTT
CDR3: CASSFGGRPNTGELFF

V: TRBV7-2
J: TRBJ2-5
size: .
D: TRBD1
DNA: TGTGCCAGCAGACCGACAGGGTTAGAGACCCAGTACTTC
CDR3: CASRPTGLETQYF